One and the same sample provided the 17 T cell receptor beta chains below, sequenced in a study of CD8+ T cells in alopecia areata. Investigators isolated RNA and reverse transcribed it into cDNA to act as the sequencing template. Some clones are missing from TCRdb's copy, which holds only in-frame ones; the method was immunoSEQ multiplex PCR. The sample lists some 100,000 clones; roughly 50% were seen once. Treatment defined: oral pan-JAK inhibitor, 5-10 mg twice daily. The source was CD8+ T cells sorted from blood, collected at week 4, from a patient treated with tofacitinib. These receptors came from a human donor with alopecia areata.

This chain joins TRBV29-1 and TRBJ2-5; TRBD1 is a possible D gene (5 bases). Germline loops: CDR1 SQVTM, CDR2 ANQGSEA. The V and J ends lost 1 base and 3 bases respectively, with 9 bases between them. The length of the CDR3 is 13 residues. DNA for the CDR3: TGCAGCGTTGAAGTTGGGGCGAAAGAGACCCAGTACTTC. This translates into CSVEVGAKETQYF.

The genes are TRBV25-1 and TRBJ2-7; the D call may be TRBD1 or TRBD2 (5 bases each). The V gene's germline CDR1 is MGHDK and CDR2 SYGVNS. Trimming removed 1 base at V and 7 bases at J, with 17 bases between. The CDR3 length is 15 residues. The CDR3 sequence: CASSEFSLGTGEQYF. Here the CDR3 DNA reads TGTGCCAGCAGTGAATTTTCTCTCGGGACCGGGGAGCAGTACTTC.

Only a few counts were recorded for this clone. This chain uses TRBV25-1 with TRBJ1-5, with D uncertain. CDR1 and CDR2 (germline): MGHDK, SYGVNS. V was pared by 2 bases and J by 0 bases, with 8 bases between. The CDR3 extends over 15 amino acids. The CDR3 is CASSEINDSNQPQHF. The CDR3 coding sequence is TGTGCCAGCAGTGAAATAAACGATAGCAATCAGCCCCAGCATTTT.

The rearrangement joins TRBV4-3 to TRBJ2-2, with D uncertain. V was clipped by 4 bases and J by 6 bases, with 9 bases between them. From germline, CDR1 is LGHNA and CDR2 YSLEER. There are 13 residues in the CDR3. Here the CDR3 reads CASSLGTAGELFF. The CDR3 DNA is TGCGCCAGCAGCCTCGGAACGGCCGGGGAGCTGTTTTTT.

The rearrangement joins TRBV30 to TRBJ2-1; 7 bases are a match to TRBD2. This CDR3 is 15 amino acids long. V trimming: 3 bases; J trimming: 8 bases; junction bases outside the gene matches: 13. The germline V gene encodes CDR1 GTSNPN and CDR2 SVGIG (reference sequence). As DNA, the CDR3 is TGTGCCTGGAGCTCAGGGAGGGAGGTGAACCATGAGCAGTTCTTC. Encoded protein: CAWSSGREVNHEQFF.

V is TRBV29-1 and J is TRBJ2-3; D is unresolved. V lost 1 base and J lost 4, with 6 bases in between. The CDR3 contains 12 residues. Germline V gives CDR1 SQVTM, CDR2 ANQGSEA. The CDR3 DNA reads TGCAGCGTTGAAGGCGTCGCAGATACGCAGTATTTT. Its protein is CSVEGVADTQYF.

V and J are TRBV30 and TRBJ1-2; TRBD1 matches 8 bases. CDR3 length: 13 residues. The germline gives CDR1 GTSNPN, CDR2 SVGIG (reference sequence). CDR3 residues: CAAHAGGGYGYTF. The CDR3, as DNA: TGTGCTGCACATGCAGGGGGCGGCTATGGCTACACCTTC.

This chain links TRBV6-6 with TRBJ2-1; D remains unclear. The CDR3 covers 13 residues. The V end lost 0 bases, the J end lost 5 bases, and 5 bases lay between the germline ends. Germline assignment: CDR1 MNHNY and CDR2 SVGAGI (reference sequence). The CDR3 bases are TGTGCCAGCAGTTACTCGGATAACAATGAGCAGTTCTTC. Encoded protein: CASSYSDNNEQFF.

The rearrangement links TRBV4-3 to TRBJ1-2; the D gene is possibly TRBD1 (5 bases). From germline, CDR1 is LGHNA and CDR2 YSLEER. The CDR3 consists of 16 residues. Trimming pared 1 base from V and 3 bases from J, leaving 15 bases between. The CDR3 DNA follows: TGCGCCAGCAGCCAAGGTCGGCAGGGAGAGGACTATGGCTACACCTTC. Protein product: CASSQGRQGEDYGYTF.

The chain couples TRBV29-1 to TRBJ2-5; D call uncertain. This CDR3 has 12 amino acids. Germline values: CDR1 SQVTM, CDR2 ANQGSEA. V lost 8 bases, J lost 4 bases, and 14 bases lay in between. The CDR3 loop reads CSPVTPGETQYF. For the CDR3, the DNA is TGCAGCCCCGTGACGCCAGGAGAGACCCAGTACTTC.

The CDR3 loop is CASSEGADRLHTEAFF. DNA for the CDR3: TGTGCCAGCAGTGAGGGGGCAGATCGTCTTCACACTGAAGCTTTCTTT. This chain joins TRBV6-4 and TRBJ1-1, with D possibly matching TRBD1 (6 bases). CDR3 length equals 16 residues. The germline gives CDR1 MRHNA, CDR2 SNTAGT. V lost 3 bases and J 3 bases, leaving 17 bases between the germline ends.

A few counts support this clone. J is TRBJ1-1 and V is TRBV29-1, with D hard to call. CDR3 size: 12 residues. The germline V and J ends were trimmed by 5 bases and 0 bases, with 7 bases remaining between them. Germline V CDR1 and CDR2: SQVTM, ANQGSEA. This chain's CDR3 is CSVFALNTEAFF. Here the CDR3 DNA reads TGCAGCGTTTTTGCTCTGAACACTGAAGCTTTCTTT.

This chain connects TRBV27 to TRBJ1-5; D is uncertain. Germline CDR1 reads MNHEY; CDR2 reads SMNVEV (reference sequence). V was shortened by 3 bases and J by 0 bases, with 6 bases between the two germline ends. The CDR3 totals 14 residues. CDR3 in amino acids: CASSFQGSNQPQHF. The CDR3 region has the DNA TGTGCCAGCAGTTTTCAAGGTAGCAATCAGCCCCAGCATTTT.

CDR3 in amino acids: CASSAENTQYF. The CDR3 coding sequence is TGTGCTTCTAGCGCGGAAAATACGCAGTATTTT. The chain has TRBV7-9 and TRBJ2-3; tentatively, D is TRBD2 (6 bases). The CDR3 extends over 11 amino acids. Germline V gene lookup returns CDR1 SEHNR and CDR2 FQNEAQ (reference sequence).

This sequence joins TRBV5-1 and TRBJ1-2; TRBD1 is a possible D gene (5 bases). The CDR3 is 15 residues long. Between the trimmed V and J ends, which lost 4 bases and 8 bases, there was a span of 21 bases. CDR1 is SGHRS, CDR2 YFSETQ, per germline. The chain's CDR3 is CASSTGSEGTLGYTF. In DNA, the CDR3 is TGCGCCAGCAGCACAGGTTCAGAGGGAACGTTGGGCTACACCTTC.

Here the CDR3 DNA reads TGCAGCGTCCCGACCCAGGTTAACTATGGCTACACCTTC. Its protein is CSVPTQVNYGYTF. The chain joins TRBV29-1 to TRBJ1-2; no reliable D call. Germline CDR1 is SQVTM and CDR2 is ANQGSEA. The CDR3 totals 13 residues. Trimming shortened V by 6 bases and J by 1 base, and 12 bases separated the two germline ends.

V and J are TRBV15 and TRBJ1-1; D call uncertain. This CDR3 is built from 15 residues. V lost 5 bases and J lost 1, with 14 bases in between. Per the germline V gene, CDR1 is LNHNV and CDR2 is YYDKDF (reference sequence). This chain's CDR3 is CATSRSPNGNTEAFF. As DNA, the CDR3 is TGTGCCACCAGCCGATCCCCAAATGGGAACACTGAAGCTTTCTTT.